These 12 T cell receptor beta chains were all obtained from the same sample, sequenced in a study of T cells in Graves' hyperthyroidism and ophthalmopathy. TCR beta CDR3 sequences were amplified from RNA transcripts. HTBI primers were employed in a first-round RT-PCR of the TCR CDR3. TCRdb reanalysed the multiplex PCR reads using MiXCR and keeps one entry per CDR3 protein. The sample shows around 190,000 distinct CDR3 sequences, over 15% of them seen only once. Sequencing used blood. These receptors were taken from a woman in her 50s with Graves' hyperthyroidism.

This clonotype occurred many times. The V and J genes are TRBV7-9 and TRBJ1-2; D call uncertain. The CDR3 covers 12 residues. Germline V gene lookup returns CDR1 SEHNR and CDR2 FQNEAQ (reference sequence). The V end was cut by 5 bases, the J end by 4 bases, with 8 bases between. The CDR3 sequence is CASSGTLYGYTF. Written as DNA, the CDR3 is TGTGCCAGCAGCGGCACCCTCTATGGCTACACCTTC.

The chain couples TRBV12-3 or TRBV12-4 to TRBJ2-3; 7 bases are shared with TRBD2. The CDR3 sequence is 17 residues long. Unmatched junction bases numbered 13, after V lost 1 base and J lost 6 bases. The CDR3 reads CASSLEVAGVSSDTQYF. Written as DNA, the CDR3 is TGTGCCAGCAGTTTAGAGGTTGCGGGAGTGTCCTCCGATACGCAGTATTTT.

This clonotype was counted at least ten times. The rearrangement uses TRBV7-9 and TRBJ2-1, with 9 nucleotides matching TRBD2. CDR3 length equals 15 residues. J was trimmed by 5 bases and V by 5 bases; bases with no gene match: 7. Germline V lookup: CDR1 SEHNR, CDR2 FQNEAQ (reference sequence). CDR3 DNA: TGTGCCAGCAGCCTCCAGCGGGGGGCTGACAATGAGCAGTTCTTC. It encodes CASSLQRGADNEQFF.

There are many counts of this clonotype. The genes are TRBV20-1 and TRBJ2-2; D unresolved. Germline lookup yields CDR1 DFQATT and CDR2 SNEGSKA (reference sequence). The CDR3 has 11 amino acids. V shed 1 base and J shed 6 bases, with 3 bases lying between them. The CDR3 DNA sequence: TGCAGTGCTAGAGGCCCCGGGGAGCTGTTTTTT. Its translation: CSARGPGELFF.

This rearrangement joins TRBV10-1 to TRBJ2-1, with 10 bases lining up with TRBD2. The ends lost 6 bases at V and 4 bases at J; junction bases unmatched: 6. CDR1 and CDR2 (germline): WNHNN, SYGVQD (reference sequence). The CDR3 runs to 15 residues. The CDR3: CASSALAGVYNEQFF. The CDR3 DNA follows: TGCGCCAGCAGCGCGCTAGCGGGGGTTTACAATGAGCAGTTCTTC.

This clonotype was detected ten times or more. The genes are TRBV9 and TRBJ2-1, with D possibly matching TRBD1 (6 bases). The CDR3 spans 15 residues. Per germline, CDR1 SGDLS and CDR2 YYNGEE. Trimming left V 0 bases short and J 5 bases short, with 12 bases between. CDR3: CASSVVGQSHNEQFF. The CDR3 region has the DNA TGTGCCAGCAGCGTAGTTGGACAGTCCCACAATGAGCAGTTCTTC.

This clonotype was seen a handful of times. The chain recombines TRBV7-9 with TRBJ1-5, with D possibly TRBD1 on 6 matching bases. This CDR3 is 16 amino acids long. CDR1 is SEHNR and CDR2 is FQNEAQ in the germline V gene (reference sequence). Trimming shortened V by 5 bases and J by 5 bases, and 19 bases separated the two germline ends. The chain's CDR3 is CASSPLGQGTYQPQHF. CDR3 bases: TGTGCCAGCAGCCCATTGGGGCAGGGGACGTATCAGCCCCAGCATTTT.

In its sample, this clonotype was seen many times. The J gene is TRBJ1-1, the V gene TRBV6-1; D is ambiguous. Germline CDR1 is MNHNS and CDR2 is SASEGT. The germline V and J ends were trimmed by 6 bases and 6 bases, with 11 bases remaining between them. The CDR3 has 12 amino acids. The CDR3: CASREAVAEAFF. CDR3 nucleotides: TGTGCCAGCAGAGAGGCTGTCGCTGAAGCTTTCTTT.

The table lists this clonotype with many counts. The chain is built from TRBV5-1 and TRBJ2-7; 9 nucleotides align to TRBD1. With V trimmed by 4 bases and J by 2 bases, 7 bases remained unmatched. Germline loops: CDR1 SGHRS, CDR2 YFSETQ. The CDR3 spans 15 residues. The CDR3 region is CASSLGQGLAYEQYF. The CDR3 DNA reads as TGCGCCAGCAGCCTGGGACAGGGATTGGCCTACGAGCAGTACTTC.

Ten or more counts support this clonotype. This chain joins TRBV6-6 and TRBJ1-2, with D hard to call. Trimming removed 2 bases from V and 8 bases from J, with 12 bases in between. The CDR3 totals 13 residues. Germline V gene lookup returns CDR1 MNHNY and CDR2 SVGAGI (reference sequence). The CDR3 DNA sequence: TGTGCCAGCAGTTACACCCAGGCCGGGGGCTACACCTTC. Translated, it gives CASSYTQAGGYTF.

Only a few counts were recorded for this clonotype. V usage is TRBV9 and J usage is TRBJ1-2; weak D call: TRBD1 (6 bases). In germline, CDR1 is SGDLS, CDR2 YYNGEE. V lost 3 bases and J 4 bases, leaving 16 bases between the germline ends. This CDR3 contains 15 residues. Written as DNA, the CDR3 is TGTGCCAGCAGCGCCTACCACACAGGGACCTATGGCTACACCTTC. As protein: CASSAYHTGTYGYTF.

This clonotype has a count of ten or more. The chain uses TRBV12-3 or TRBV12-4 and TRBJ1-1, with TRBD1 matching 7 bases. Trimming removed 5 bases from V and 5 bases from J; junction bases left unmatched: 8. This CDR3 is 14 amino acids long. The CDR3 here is CASSLLQGITEAFF. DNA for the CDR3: TGTGCCAGCAGTCTTTTACAGGGGATAACTGAAGCTTTCTTT.